This TCR beta chain originates from a study of shared clonotypes between healthy human individuals. Using immunoSEQ multiplex PCR, the repertoire was profiled, and TCRdb retains in-frame clones only, with some absent. Found here are a few hundred thousand clones, around 86% of them singletons; the top ten hold around 16%. This clone was found once. The CDR3 consists of 13 residues. V was pared by 8 bases and J by 5 bases, with 13 bases between. The germline V gene encodes CDR1 MNHEY and CDR2 SMNVEV (reference sequence). The chain is built from TRBV27 and TRBJ2-1; possible D gene TRBD1, 6 bases. This TCR was sampled from a young man in good health. The sequenced sample consisted of memory CD8+ T cells sorted from blood. Described subset: CD45RO+ cells pooled with CCR7-negative TemRA cells. The CDR3 here is CASCLDSHNEQFF. CDR3 DNA sequence: TGTGCCAGCTGCTTGGACAGTCACAATGAGCAGTTCTTC.